These 14 T cell receptor beta chains were sequenced from one sample in a study of Graves' ophthalmopathy and Graves' hyperthyroidism. For repertoire sequencing, the TCR beta CDR3 regions were amplified from RNA transcripts. Second-round multiplex PCR came after a first-round RT-PCR that employed HTBI primers. Using its own MiXCR run on the multiplex PCR reads, TCRdb lists one record per CDR3 protein. This table holds 600,000 to 650,000 distinct CDR3 sequences, 22% found once. Sequencing was performed on peripheral blood. The origin of the receptors is a woman younger than 35 with stable Graves' hyperthyroidism. Some clones in this sample may be carry-over from other donors' samples.

In its sample, this clonotype was seen many times. With a much larger clone just one base away, this may be a read error. The V call is TRBV6-5, the J call TRBJ1-2; D is unresolved. The CDR3 sequence is 15 residues long. Looked up from germline, CDR1 is MNHEY and CDR2 is SVGAGI. V lost 0 bases, J lost 4 bases, and 12 bases lay in between. The CDR3 DNA sequence: TGTGCCAGCAGTTACTCAGGCAGCTATAGCTATGGCTACACCTTC. This translates into CASSYSGSYSYGYTF.

This clonotype was detected many times. The chain is built from TRBV2 and TRBJ1-6; maybe TRBD1 (6 bases). CDR1 and CDR2 from the germline V gene are SNHLY and FYNNEI. This CDR3 region has 15 residues. Trimming took off 6 bases at V and 0 bases at J, with 9 bases between the two ends. Here the CDR3 DNA reads TGTGCCAGCAGCGCCAGGGGCTCCTATAATTCACCCCTCCACTTT. As protein: CASSARGSYNSPLHF. Using reference TRBV2 and TRBJ1-6 for the parts outside the CDR3, the full variable domain is EPEVTQTPSHQVTQMGQEVILRCVPISNHLYFYWYRQILGQKVEFLVSFYNNEISEKSEIFDDQFSVERPDGSNFTLKIRSTKLEDSAMYFCASSARGSYNSPLHFGNGTRLTVT.

In its sample, this clonotype was seen many times. J is TRBJ2-7 and V is TRBV6-5; D is unclear. Trimming took off 8 bases at V and 3 bases at J, with 20 bases between the two ends. CDR1 MNHEY and CDR2 SVGAGI come from the germline V gene. The CDR3 is 15 residues long. The CDR3 DNA reads TGTGCCAGCGGTTCGCCTGGGAAGGAACTCTACGAGCAGTACTTC. Its translation: CASGSPGKELYEQYF.

The table lists this clonotype with a count of one. The CDR3 carries no conserved terminal phenylalanine or tryptophan, so it likely arises from a read error. Because the CDR3's place on the DNA is in doubt, the DNA is left out and the CDR3 is given as listed by TCRdb. The chain employs TRBV28 and TRBJ2-2; the D call TRBD1 from the table was never checked on the DNA. The CDR3 is 15 amino acids in total, end residues counted. Germline CDR1 and CDR2: MDHEN and SYDVKM. Here the CDR3 reads CASSLYRGGTGELLL.

In its sample, this clonotype was seen many times. V gene TRBV6-5 combines with J gene TRBJ1-1; D unclear. The germline V and J ends were trimmed by 2 bases and 2 bases, with 12 bases remaining between them. CDR1 MNHEY and CDR2 SVGAGI come from the germline V gene. The CDR3 is 15 amino acids. The CDR3 reads CASSYSTASNTEAFF. As DNA, the CDR3 is TGTGCCAGCAGTTACAGTACAGCAAGTAACACTGAAGCTTTCTTT.

Many counts were recorded for this clonotype. The chain has TRBV12-3 or TRBV12-4 and TRBJ1-1, with D possibly TRBD1 on 5 matching bases. This CDR3 is 13 amino acids long. V shed 2 bases and J shed 7 bases, with 11 bases lying between them. The CDR3 spells CASSLSGRGEAFF. The CDR3 DNA is TGTGCCAGCAGTTTATCAGGGCGTGGTGAAGCTTTCTTT.

The chain is built from TRBV3-1 and TRBJ1-3; D remains unclear. Germline loops: CDR1 LGHDT, CDR2 YNNKEL (reference sequence). V shed 3 bases and J shed 4 bases, with 4 bases lying between them. The CDR3 is 12 amino acids. CDR3 nucleotide sequence: TGTGCCAGCAGCCAGTCCGGAAACACCATATATTTT. Its protein is CASSQSGNTIYF.

This clonotype was counted at least ten times. V is TRBV20-1 and J is TRBJ1-2; 11 nucleotides align to TRBD1. CDR1 DFQATT and CDR2 SNEGSKA come from the germline V gene (reference sequence). V trimming: 3 bases; J trimming: 7 bases; junction bases outside the gene matches: 4. This CDR3 comprises 13 residues. CDR3 loop: CSARDRGLTGYTF. The CDR3 DNA follows: TGCAGTGCTAGGGACAGGGGGCTTACTGGCTACACCTTC.

Many counts were recorded for this clonotype. V usage is TRBV28 and J usage is TRBJ2-5, with D possibly TRBD2 on 6 matching bases. V was clipped by 2 bases and J by 4 bases, with 8 bases between them. Germline loops: CDR1 MDHEN, CDR2 SYDVKM. The CDR3 consists of 13 residues. The CDR3 sequence is CASSLGEVETQYF. The CDR3 DNA sequence: TGTGCCAGCAGTTTAGGGGAGGTAGAGACCCAGTACTTC.

The table lists this clonotype with a few counts. The CDR3 DNA is TGTGCCAGCAGTGACGGCCATGGGAGGAATCAGCCCCAGCATTTT. Encoded protein: CASSDGHGRNQPQHF. The chain has TRBV25-1 and TRBJ1-5, with no clear D. Trimming removed 3 bases from V and 4 bases from J, with 13 bases in between. The CDR3 consists of 15 residues. Germline V gene data show CDR1 as MGHDK and CDR2 as SYGVNS.

This clonotype was seen more than once but under ten times. The chain employs TRBV27 and TRBJ1-1, with 7 bases that match TRBD1. After removal of 7 bases from V and 3 bases from J, the junction contained 11 bases not matched to a gene. CDR3 length: 15 amino acids. Germline assignment: CDR1 MNHEY and CDR2 SMNVEV (reference sequence). Here the CDR3 reads CASNNPHRGDTEAFF. In nucleotides, the CDR3 is TGTGCCAGCAATAACCCACACAGGGGAGACACTGAAGCTTTCTTT.

This chain's CDR3 is CASSRGLQGDMNTEAFF. The DNA of the CDR3 is TGTGCCAGCAGTCGTGGTCTCCAGGGGGATATGAACACTGAAGCTTTCTTT. J is TRBJ1-1 and V is TRBV4-2; 7 bases agree with TRBD1. The germline V gene has CDR1 LGHNA and CDR2 YNFKEQ. V lost 6 bases, J lost 0 bases, and 13 bases stayed unmatched. The CDR3 totals 17 residues.

The V and J genes are TRBV28 and TRBJ2-7; TRBD2 matches 13 bases. CDR1 MDHEN and CDR2 SYDVKM come from the germline V gene. This CDR3 comprises 16 residues. Trimming took 5 bases from V and 2 from J; bases not matched to a gene: 6. The chain's CDR3 is CASSKSGTSGTYEQYF. The CDR3 nucleotides are TGTGCCAGCAGTAAGTCTGGGACTAGCGGGACCTACGAGCAGTACTTC.

The V gene is TRBV30, the J gene TRBJ1-3; unclear D gene. In germline, CDR1 is GTSNPN, CDR2 SVGIG (reference sequence). CDR3 size: 14 residues. Deletions cut 3 bases from V and 7 bases from J, with 16 bases between. The CDR3 DNA is TGTGCCTGGAGCGTCCCGGGCCCGGCGAACACCATATATTTT. It specifies CAWSVPGPANTIYF.